These 7 T cell receptor beta chains were all obtained from the same sample, sequenced in a study of prognosis after radiotherapy for stage I lung cancer (dated by TCRdb to 2020 to 2022). Sequencing was carried out with an Illumina HiSeq 3000. Two rounds of multiplex PCR were performed to amplify the TCR beta CDR3 region from genomic DNA. In the first round of PCR, primers specific to each TRBV and TRBJ gene were used, and the primer sequences are filed in Chinese patent CN105087789A. TCRdb reworked the public reads: Q25 trimming with fastp, MiXCR clone assembly, productive beta chains retained. Every CDR3 protein is listed once, alongside the most common genes and DNA of its rows. Across this sample there are fewer than 40,000 distinct CDR3 sequences, with around 43% seen only once. 15% to 19% of the sample rests with the top ten. The sample consisted of PBMCs, taken before or after stereotactic body radiation therapy (not recorded which). The receptors come from a donor aged 50 or older with non-small cell lung cancer.

The rearrangement joins TRBV27 to TRBJ2-5; 13 nucleotides agree with TRBD2. V trimming: 5 bases; J trimming: 0 bases; junction bases outside the gene matches: 9. The CDR3 contains 18 residues. Germline V CDR1 and CDR2: MNHEY, SMNVEV (reference sequence). CDR3 residues: CASSQRLAGGRDQETQYF. The DNA of the CDR3 is TGTGCCAGCAGTCAAAGACTAGCGGGGGGCCGTGACCAAGAGACCCAGTACTTC.

As to this clonotype: Because the CDR3 is missing its conserved closing phenylalanine or tryptophan, this is likely a read error. The limits of the CDR3 on the DNA are not certain, so only TCRdb's listed CDR3 is given. The CDR3 region is CASSRTGGAVYGYNL. This sequence joins TRBV5-6 and TRBJ1-2; the D call of TRBD1 is as the table states it, not checked on the DNA. The CDR3 totals 15 residues, both ends included. CDR1 and CDR2 from the germline V gene are SGHDT and YYEEEE.

The chain combines TRBV7-2 with TRBJ2-1; 11 bases are a match to TRBD2. Germline-derived CDR1 and CDR2 are SGHTA and FQGNSA. V gave up 5 bases and J gave up 5 bases; unmatched junction bases: 2. The CDR3 totals 14 residues. CDR3 nucleotides: TGTGCCAGCAGCGTGGGACTAGCGGACAATGAGCAGTTCTTC. Translation: CASSVGLADNEQFF. The whole variable domain, remainder taken from reference TRBV7-2 and TRBJ2-1, is GAGVSQSPSNKVTEKGKDVELRCDPISGHTALYWYRQSLGQGLEFLIYFQGNSAPDKSGLPSDRFSAERTGGSVSTLTIQRTQQEDSAVYLCASSVGLADNEQFFGPGTRLTVL.

This clonotype was seen only a few times. This clone may be a read error of a much larger clone one base away. This chain joins TRBV3-1 and TRBJ1-6; 10 bases line up with TRBD1. The CDR3 has 15 amino acids. V dropped 0 bases and J dropped 10; count of bases not matched to a gene: 3. In germline, CDR1 is LGHDT, CDR2 YNNKEL (reference sequence). The CDR3 coding sequence is TGTGCCAGCAGCCAAGATGGACAGGGGGAATCACCCCTCCACTTT. Amino acids: CASSQDGQGESPLHF.

This clonotype was found once. At one boundary the junction diverges from the germline segment, which might be a read error. The chain joins TRBV30 to TRBJ1-3, with D unclear. The length of the CDR3 is 14 residues. Germline values: CDR1 GTSNPN, CDR2 SVGIG (reference sequence). The CDR3 reads CAWRTDSSGDTIYF. The CDR3 DNA sequence: TGTGCCTGGAGGACTGATAGCTCTGGAGACACCATATATTTT.

Note on this clonotype: It is likely a read error: a sequence one base away is far more abundant. The rearrangement uses TRBV6-5 and TRBJ1-6; no clear D gene. Germline CDR1 MNHEY, CDR2 SVGAGI. Trimming took off 4 bases at V and 5 bases at J, with 6 bases between the two ends. The CDR3 sequence is 13 residues long. CDR3 sequence (DNA): TGTGCCAGCAGTTCCTCAAATAATTCACCCCTCCACTTT. This sequence encodes CASSSSNNSPLHF.

This chain uses TRBV20-1 with TRBJ2-5; 9 bases fit TRBD2. J lost 0 bases, V lost 0 bases, and 5 bases had no gene match. The CDR3 spans 16 residues. The germline gives CDR1 DFQATT, CDR2 SNEGSKA (reference sequence). CDR3 region: CSARELAGTYQETQYF. The CDR3 DNA is TGCAGTGCTAGAGAGCTAGCGGGGACCTACCAAGAGACCCAGTACTTC.